The 22 T cell receptor beta chains below all came from one sample that was sequenced in a study of control samples from healthy donors and cancer patients. The table came from immunoSEQ multiplex PCR; TCRdb's copy has only in-frame clones and leaves some out. Of roughly 120,000 clones in the sample, just over 90% were seen once. Sequenced: blood. These receptors originate from a woman younger than 35 in good health.

This chain connects TRBV27 to TRBJ2-1; 8 positions match TRBD1. The CDR3 runs 17 residues. Losses at the gene ends were 5 bases for V and 0 bases for J; bases not matched to a gene: 9. Per the germline V gene, CDR1 is MNHEY and CDR2 is SMNVEV (reference sequence). The CDR3 loop is CASSPLRGQGSYNEQFF. CDR3 DNA: TGTGCCAGCAGTCCCCTCAGGGGGCAGGGCTCCTACAATGAGCAGTTCTTC.

This chain links TRBV29-1 with TRBJ2-7; 9 bases align to TRBD1. V was pared by 8 bases and J by 5 bases, with 10 bases of the junction left unmatched. CDR1 is SQVTM and CDR2 is ANQGSEA in the germline V gene. This CDR3 has 13 residues. In DNA, the CDR3 is TGCAGCACCCGCTCCGGGACAGGGAACGAGCAGTACTTC. Protein sequence: CSTRSGTGNEQYF.

This clone was detected only a few times. J is TRBJ1-1 and V is TRBV30; D call uncertain. The CDR3 is made up of 13 amino acids. CDR1 and CDR2 from the germline V gene are GTSNPN and SVGIG (reference sequence). V lost 4 bases to trimming and J lost 0 bases, with 9 bases between them. CDR3 region: CAWIREMNTEAFF. The CDR3 DNA reads as TGTGCCTGGATAAGGGAGATGAACACTGAAGCTTTCTTT.

The chain recombines TRBV29-1 with TRBJ1-2; D is uncertain. CDR1 and CDR2 from the germline V gene are SQVTM and ANQGSEA. The CDR3 extends over 15 amino acids. V lost 0 bases, J lost 6 bases, and 17 bases lay in between. The CDR3 DNA follows: TGCAGCGTTGAAGACAGTGGGCAGCAGCACGATGGCTACACCTTC. Translated, it gives CSVEDSGQQHDGYTF.

This clone was seen only a few times. The genes are TRBV19 and TRBJ1-2; no firm D call. The CDR3 is 10 amino acids. The V end was cut by 10 bases, the J end by 7 bases, with 10 bases between. Germline V CDR1 and CDR2: LNHDA, SQIVND (reference sequence). This CDR3 reads CATWTAGYTF. The CDR3 bases are TGTGCCACTTGGACTGCTGGCTACACCTTC. The full variable domain, rest sourced from reference TRBV19 and TRBJ1-2, is DGGITQSPKYLFRKEGQNVTLSCEQNLNHDAMYWYRQDPGQGLRLIYYSQIVNDFQKGDIAEGYSVSREKKESFPLTVTSAQKNPTAFYLCATWTAGYTFGSGTRLTVV.

The gene calls are TRBV7-2 and TRBJ2-3, with no clear D. The germline V and J ends were trimmed by 1 base and 7 bases, with 12 bases remaining between them. CDR1 and CDR2 (germline): SGHTA, FQGNSA. This CDR3 is built from 14 residues. The CDR3 DNA sequence: TGTGCCAGCAGCTTAGGAGGTGTGGCAAATACGCAGTATTTT. This gives the protein CASSLGGVANTQYF.

This clone was seen a few times. This sequence joins TRBV7-3 and TRBJ2-7, with TRBD2 matching over 9 bases. The CDR3 spans 15 residues. V gave up 5 bases and J gave up 1 base; unmatched junction bases: 6. CDR1 SGHTA and CDR2 FQGTGA come from the germline V gene. In DNA, the CDR3 is TGTGCCAGCAGCCCAGGGGCGGGAGGGTCCTACGAGCAGTACTTC. It specifies CASSPGAGGSYEQYF.

In nucleotides, the CDR3 is TGTGCCAGCAGCAACAGGGGGGGGAACTATGGCTACACCTTC. This sequence encodes CASSNRGGNYGYTF. The chain is built from TRBV6-6 and TRBJ1-2; 8 bases are a match to TRBD1. V was pared by 6 bases and J by 2 bases, with 5 bases of the junction left unmatched. This CDR3 is built from 14 residues. Germline V gene lookup returns CDR1 MNHNY and CDR2 SVGAGI (reference sequence).

The chain carries TRBV10-3 and TRBJ1-5; D gene ambiguous. Germline CDR1 reads ENHRY; CDR2 reads SYGVKD. The V end was cut by 2 bases, the J end by 1 base, with 12 bases between. This CDR3 contains 16 residues. CDR3 amino acids: CAISEIGPLSNQPQHF. For the CDR3, the DNA is TGTGCCATCAGTGAGATCGGACCACTAAGCAATCAGCCCCAGCATTTT.

The chain joins TRBV11-2 to TRBJ1-6, with D possibly matching TRBD1 (5 bases). Germline values: CDR1 SGHAT, CDR2 FQNNGV. The CDR3 spans 15 residues. V gave up 8 bases and J gave up 1 base, with 12 bases separating them. The CDR3 loop is CASRQGGSYNSPLHF. CDR3 nucleotide sequence: TGTGCCAGCCGGCAGGGCGGGTCCTATAATTCACCCCTCCACTTT.

The DNA for the CDR3 is TGTGCCAGTAGGCCCCCCGGCAATCAGCCCCAGCATTTT. It yields the protein CASRPPGNQPQHF. The chain combines TRBV19 with TRBJ1-5, with D unresolved. The CDR3 contains 13 residues. Deletions cut 6 bases from V and 2 bases from J, with 8 bases between. Germline-derived CDR1 and CDR2 are LNHDA and SQIVND (reference sequence).

This chain joins TRBV29-1 and TRBJ1-1; D is unresolved. The CDR3 is 13 residues long. CDR1 and CDR2 (germline): SQVTM, ANQGSEA. Trimming left V 4 bases short and J 1 base short, with 10 bases between. The CDR3, as DNA: TGCAGCGTTGTGGTATCGGAGAACACTGAAGCTTTCTTT. Its protein product is CSVVVSENTEAFF.

This clone has only one observation. The gene calls are TRBV7-9 and TRBJ2-3; unclear D gene. Trimming left V 2 bases short and J 8 bases short, with 5 bases between. CDR1 and CDR2 from the germline V gene are SEHNR and FQNEAQ (reference sequence). This CDR3 has 11 amino acids. The CDR3 region is CASSLSPTQYF. CDR3 nucleotide sequence: TGTGCCAGCAGCTTATCCCCTACGCAGTATTTT.

This chain connects TRBV2 to TRBJ1-5, with a possible D match to TRBD1 (5 bases). Germline loops: CDR1 SNHLY, CDR2 FYNNEI. The V gene lost 3 bases and the J gene lost 3 bases, with 18 bases spanning the gap. CDR3 length: 17 amino acids. The CDR3: CASSERWGYTVNQPQHF. CDR3 DNA: TGTGCCAGCAGTGAGAGGTGGGGGTACACGGTCAATCAGCCCCAGCATTTT.

The gene calls are TRBV30 and TRBJ2-5; D could derive from TRBD1 or TRBD2 (6 bases each). Germline values: CDR1 GTSNPN, CDR2 SVGIG (reference sequence). The CDR3 covers 13 residues. Trimming left V 1 base short and J 5 bases short, with 11 bases between. The CDR3 DNA is TGTGCCTGGAGTGGGGGGGCTGGGGAGACCCAGTACTTC. Its translation is CAWSGGAGETQYF.

The chain has TRBV9 and TRBJ2-3; maybe TRBD1 (8 bases). Trimming took off 2 bases at V and 3 bases at J, with 13 bases between the two ends. Germline CDR1 reads SGDLS; CDR2 reads YYNGEE. CDR3 length: 15 residues. For the CDR3, the DNA is TGTGCCAGCAGCGTCGACAGGGGAGGGACAGATACGCAGTATTTT. Amino acid sequence: CASSVDRGGTDTQYF. Combining the CDR3 with reference TRBV9 and TRBJ2-3 gives the whole variable domain DSGVTQTPKHLITATGQRVTLRCSPRSGDLSVYWYQQSLDQGLQFLIQYYNGEERAKGNILERFSAQQFPDLHSELNLSSLELGDSALYFCASSVDRGGTDTQYFGPGTRLTVL.

A few counts support this clone. V usage is TRBV18 and J usage is TRBJ2-7; TRBD1 matches at 8 bases. V was pared by 6 bases and J by 2 bases, with 0 bases of the junction left unmatched. The CDR3 loop spans 12 amino acids. CDR1 is KGHSH and CDR2 is LQKENI in the germline V gene. This chain's CDR3 is CASSGQAYEQYF. The DNA for the CDR3 is TGTGCCAGCTCGGGACAGGCCTACGAGCAGTACTTC.

V usage is TRBV9 and J usage is TRBJ2-2, with 13 nucleotides matching TRBD2. The CDR3 runs 16 residues. Germline trimming cut 4 bases from V and 5 bases from J; bases unmatched to any gene: 5. Germline values: CDR1 SGDLS, CDR2 YYNGEE. The CDR3 sequence: CASSPRTSGGTGELFF. In DNA form, the CDR3 reads TGTGCCAGCAGCCCTCGGACTAGCGGGGGAACCGGGGAGCTGTTTTTT.

The V and J genes are TRBV7-2 and TRBJ2-5; D perhaps matches TRBD1 (6 bases). Looked up from germline, CDR1 is SGHTA and CDR2 is FQGNSA. Trimming shortened V by 1 base and J by 2 bases, and 11 bases separated the two germline ends. The CDR3 sequence is 15 residues long. DNA of the CDR3: TGTGCCAGCAGCTTAGTTAAGGGGGTACAAGAGACCCAGTACTTC. Encoded protein: CASSLVKGVQETQYF.

The rearrangement joins TRBV7-7 to TRBJ1-5, with a possible D match to TRBD1 (5 bases). The germline CDR1 and CDR2 sequences are SSHAT and FNYEAQ (reference sequence). The ends were cut back, 5 bases at V and 7 bases at J, with 24 bases in the middle. The CDR3 is made up of 17 amino acids. CDR3 in amino acids: CASSHQATVKQAQPQHF. CDR3 bases: TGTGCCAGCAGCCACCAGGCGACAGTAAAGCAAGCACAGCCCCAGCATTTT.

Regarding this clone: Other DNA sequences in the sample encode the same CDR3. The chain uses TRBV18 and TRBJ1-1; the D is unclear. The CDR3 extends over 13 amino acids. Germline-derived CDR1 and CDR2 are KGHSH and LQKENI. With 0 bases removed from V and 1 base from J, the gap between germline ends came to 3 bases. In nucleotides, the CDR3 is TGTGCCAGCTCACCACCAGGGAACACTGAAGCTTTCTTT. Translating it yields CASSPPGNTEAFF.

Remarks on this clone: The junction shows a germline mismatch at one end, possibly a read error. The chain recombines TRBV7-2 with TRBJ2-3; D unresolved. The CDR3 consists of 15 residues. From germline, CDR1 is SGHTA and CDR2 FQGNSA. CDR3 sequence (DNA): TGTGCCAGCAACTTAGCCGGTAGCCGCACAGATACGCAGTATTTT. Its translation is CASNLAGSRTDTQYF.